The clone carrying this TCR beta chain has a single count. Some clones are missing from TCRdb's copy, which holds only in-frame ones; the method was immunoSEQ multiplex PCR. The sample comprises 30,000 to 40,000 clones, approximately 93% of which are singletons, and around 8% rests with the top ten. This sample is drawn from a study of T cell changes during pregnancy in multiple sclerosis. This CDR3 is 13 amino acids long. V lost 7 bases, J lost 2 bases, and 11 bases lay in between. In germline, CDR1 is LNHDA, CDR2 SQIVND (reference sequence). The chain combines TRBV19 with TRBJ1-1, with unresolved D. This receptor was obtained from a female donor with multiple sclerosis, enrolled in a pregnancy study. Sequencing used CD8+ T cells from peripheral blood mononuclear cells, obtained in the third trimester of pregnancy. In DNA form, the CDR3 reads TGTGCCAGTACCATGGTCGGTAACACTGAAGCTTTCTTT. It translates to CASTMVGNTEAFF.